This T cell receptor beta chain was documented in a study of shared clonotypes between healthy human individuals. Naive-designated CD8 cells lacked CD45RO, were positively enriched for CCR7, and omitted terminally differentiated effector memory CD45RA+ cells. Comments on this clone: Antigen: not known.

Study-level points and caveats: Clonotype sharing across donors was expected to vary with sequencing depth. A small donor pool kept down the genetic and exposure-history diversity that was represented.

Germline-derived CDR1 and CDR2 are SNHLY and FYNNEI. Trimming shortened V by 0 bases and J by 5 bases, and 10 bases separated the two germline ends. This CDR3 contains 14 residues. Deep was the level at which the assay was run. The authors loaded roughly 180 ng DNA, about 30,000 T cell genomes, into sorted-subset replicate PCRs. The repertoire was sequenced with immunoSEQ multiplex PCR; TCRdb's copy has only in-frame clones and lacks some. The data contain hundreds of thousands of clones, about 91% of them singletons. This receptor was identified in a man under 40 in good health. The rearrangement joins TRBV2 to TRBJ2-5, with D possibly being TRBD1 (5 bases). The sequenced sample consisted of naive CD8+ T cells sorted from blood. The CDR3: CASSEAQGWETQYF. In DNA form, the CDR3 reads TGTGCCAGCAGTGAAGCGCAGGGTTGGGAGACCCAGTACTTC.